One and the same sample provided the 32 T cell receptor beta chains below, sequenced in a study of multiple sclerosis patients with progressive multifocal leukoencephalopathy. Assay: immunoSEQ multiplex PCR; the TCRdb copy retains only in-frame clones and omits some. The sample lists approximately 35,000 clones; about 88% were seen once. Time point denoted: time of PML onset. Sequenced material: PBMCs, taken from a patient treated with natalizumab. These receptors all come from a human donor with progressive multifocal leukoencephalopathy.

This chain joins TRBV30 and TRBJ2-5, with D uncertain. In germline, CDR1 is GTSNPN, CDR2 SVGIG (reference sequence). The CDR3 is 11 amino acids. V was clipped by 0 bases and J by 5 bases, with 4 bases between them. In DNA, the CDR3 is TGTGCCTGGAGTGTACCTGAGACCCAGTACTTC. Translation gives CAWSVPETQYF.

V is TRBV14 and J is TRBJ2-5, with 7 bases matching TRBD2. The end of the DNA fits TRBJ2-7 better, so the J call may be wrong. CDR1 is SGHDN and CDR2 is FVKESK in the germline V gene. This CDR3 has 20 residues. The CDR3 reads CASSQEGGRRRSVPSGEQYF. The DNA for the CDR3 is TGTGCCAGCAGCCAAGAGGGCGGGAGAAGGAGGTCCGTCCCCTCTGGCGAGCAGTACTTC.

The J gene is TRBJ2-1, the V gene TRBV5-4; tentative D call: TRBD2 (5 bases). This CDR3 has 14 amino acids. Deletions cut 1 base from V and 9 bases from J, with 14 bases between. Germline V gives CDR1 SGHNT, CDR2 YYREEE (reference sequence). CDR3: CASSLPLGRAEQFF. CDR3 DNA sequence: TGTGCCAGCAGCTTGCCACTAGGGCGGGCTGAGCAGTTCTTC. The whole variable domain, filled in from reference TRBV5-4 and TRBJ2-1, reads ETGVTQSPTHLIKTRGQQVTLRCSSQSGHNTVSWYQQALGQGPQFIFQYYREEENGRGNFPPRFSGLQFPNYSSELNVNALELDDSALYLCASSLPLGRAEQFFGPGTRLTVL.

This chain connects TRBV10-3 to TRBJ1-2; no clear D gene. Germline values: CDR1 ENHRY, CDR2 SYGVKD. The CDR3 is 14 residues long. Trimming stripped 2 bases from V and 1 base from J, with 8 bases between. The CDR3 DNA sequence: TGTGCCATCAGTGAGGGCCGGGTTAACTATGGCTACACCTTC. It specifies CAISEGRVNYGYTF.

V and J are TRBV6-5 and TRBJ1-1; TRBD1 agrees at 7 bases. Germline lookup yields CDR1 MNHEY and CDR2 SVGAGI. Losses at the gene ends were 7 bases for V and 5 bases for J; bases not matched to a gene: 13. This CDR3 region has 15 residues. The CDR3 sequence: CASNPPGRGGTEAFF. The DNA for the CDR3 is TGTGCCAGCAACCCTCCGGGCAGGGGGGGGACTGAAGCTTTCTTT.

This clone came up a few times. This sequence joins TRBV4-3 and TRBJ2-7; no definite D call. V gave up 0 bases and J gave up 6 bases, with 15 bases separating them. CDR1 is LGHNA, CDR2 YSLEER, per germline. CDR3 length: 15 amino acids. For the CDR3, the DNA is TGCGCCAGCAGCCAAGATTTCGCGAGTTCCATCGAGCAGTACTTC. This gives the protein CASSQDFASSIEQYF.

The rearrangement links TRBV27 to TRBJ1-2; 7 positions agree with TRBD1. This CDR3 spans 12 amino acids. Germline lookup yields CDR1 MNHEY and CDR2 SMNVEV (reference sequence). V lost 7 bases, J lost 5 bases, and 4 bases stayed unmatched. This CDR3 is CASKQGLYGYTF. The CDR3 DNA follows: TGTGCCAGCAAACAGGGGCTATATGGCTACACCTTC.

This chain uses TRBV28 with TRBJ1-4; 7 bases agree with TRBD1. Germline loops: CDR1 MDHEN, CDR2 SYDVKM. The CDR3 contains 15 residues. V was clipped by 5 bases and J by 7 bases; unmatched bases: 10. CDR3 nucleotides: TGTGCCAGCAGTCTCCTACAGGGGAATGGTGAAAAACTGTTTTTT. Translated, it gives CASSLLQGNGEKLFF.

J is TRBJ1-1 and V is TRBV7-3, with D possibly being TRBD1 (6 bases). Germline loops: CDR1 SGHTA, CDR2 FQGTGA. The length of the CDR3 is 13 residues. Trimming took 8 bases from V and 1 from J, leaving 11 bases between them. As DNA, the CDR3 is TGTGCCAGCGGACGACAGGAGAACACTGAAGCTTTCTTT. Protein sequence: CASGRQENTEAFF.

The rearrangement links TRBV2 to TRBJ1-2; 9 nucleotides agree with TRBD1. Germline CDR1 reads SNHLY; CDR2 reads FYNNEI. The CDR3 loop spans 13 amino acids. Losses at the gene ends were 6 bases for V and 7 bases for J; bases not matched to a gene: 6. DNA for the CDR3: TGTGCCAGCAGAACCGGGACAGGGATTGGCTACACCTTC. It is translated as CASRTGTGIGYTF.

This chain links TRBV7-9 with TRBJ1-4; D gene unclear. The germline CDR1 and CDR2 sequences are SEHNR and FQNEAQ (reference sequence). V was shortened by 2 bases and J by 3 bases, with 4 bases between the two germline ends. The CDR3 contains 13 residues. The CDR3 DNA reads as TGTGCCAGCAGCTTACGGGCTAATGAAAAACTGTTTTTT. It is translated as CASSLRANEKLFF. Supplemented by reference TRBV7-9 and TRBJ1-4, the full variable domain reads DTGVSQNPRHKITKRGQNVTFRCDPISEHNRLYWYRQTLGQGPEFLTYFQNEAQLEKSRLLSDRFSAERPKGSFSTLEIQRTEQGDSAMYLCASSLRANEKLFFGSGTQLSVL.

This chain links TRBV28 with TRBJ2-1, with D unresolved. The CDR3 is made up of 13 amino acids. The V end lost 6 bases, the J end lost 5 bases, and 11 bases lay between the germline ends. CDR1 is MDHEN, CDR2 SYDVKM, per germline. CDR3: CASRSQSHNEQFF. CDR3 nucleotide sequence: TGTGCCAGCAGGTCCCAAAGCCACAATGAGCAGTTCTTC.

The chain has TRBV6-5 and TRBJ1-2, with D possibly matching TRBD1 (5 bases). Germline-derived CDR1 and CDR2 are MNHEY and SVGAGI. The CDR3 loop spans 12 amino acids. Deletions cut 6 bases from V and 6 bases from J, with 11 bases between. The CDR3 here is CASSQDSNGYTF. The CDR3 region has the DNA TGTGCCAGCAGCCAAGACAGCAATGGCTACACCTTC.

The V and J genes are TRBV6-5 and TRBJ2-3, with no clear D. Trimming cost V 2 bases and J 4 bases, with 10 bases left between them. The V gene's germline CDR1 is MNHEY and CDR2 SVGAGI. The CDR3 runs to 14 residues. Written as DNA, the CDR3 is TGTGCCAGCAGTTACACGGTACTTTCAGATACGCAGTATTTT. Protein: CASSYTVLSDTQYF.

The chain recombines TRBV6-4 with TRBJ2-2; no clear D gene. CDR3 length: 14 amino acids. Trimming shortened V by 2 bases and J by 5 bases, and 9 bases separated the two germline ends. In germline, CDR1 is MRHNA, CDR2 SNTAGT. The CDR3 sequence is CASSDRDGTGELFF. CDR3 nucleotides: TGTGCCAGCAGTGACAGGGATGGGACCGGGGAGCTGTTTTTT.

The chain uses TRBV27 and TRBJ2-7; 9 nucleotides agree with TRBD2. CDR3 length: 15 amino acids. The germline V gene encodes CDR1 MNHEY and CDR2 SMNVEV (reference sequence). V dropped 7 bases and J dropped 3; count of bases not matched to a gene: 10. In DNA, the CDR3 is TGTGCCAGCACCGCCGGAACTAGCGGGCACTACGAGCAGTACTTC. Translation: CASTAGTSGHYEQYF.

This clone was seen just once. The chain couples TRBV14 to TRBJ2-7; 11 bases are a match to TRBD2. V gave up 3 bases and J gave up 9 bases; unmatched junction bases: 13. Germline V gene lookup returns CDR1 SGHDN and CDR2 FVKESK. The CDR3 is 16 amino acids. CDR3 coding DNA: TGTGCCAGCAGCCATAGACTAGCGGGAAATCTCGGCGGGCAGTACTTC. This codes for CASSHRLAGNLGGQYF.

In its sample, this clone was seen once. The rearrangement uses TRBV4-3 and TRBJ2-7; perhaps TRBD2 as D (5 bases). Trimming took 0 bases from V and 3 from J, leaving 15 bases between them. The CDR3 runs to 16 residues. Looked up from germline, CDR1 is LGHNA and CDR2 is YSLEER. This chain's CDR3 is CASSQDFGKGDYEQYF. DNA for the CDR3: TGCGCCAGCAGCCAAGATTTCGGGAAGGGCGACTACGAGCAGTACTTC.

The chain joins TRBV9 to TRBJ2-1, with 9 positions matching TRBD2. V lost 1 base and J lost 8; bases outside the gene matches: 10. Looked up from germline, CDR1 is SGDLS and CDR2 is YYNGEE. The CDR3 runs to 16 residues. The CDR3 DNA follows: TGTGCCAGCAGCGTAAGATTCGCGGGAGGGTCCGATGAGCAGTTCTTC. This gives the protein CASSVRFAGGSDEQFF.

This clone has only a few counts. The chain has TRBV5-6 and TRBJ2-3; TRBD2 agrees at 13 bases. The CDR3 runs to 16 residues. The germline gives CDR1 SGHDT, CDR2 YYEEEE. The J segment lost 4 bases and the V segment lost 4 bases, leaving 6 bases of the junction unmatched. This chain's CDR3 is CASSGRTSGRPDTQYF. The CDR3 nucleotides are TGTGCCAGCAGCGGAAGGACTAGCGGGAGACCAGATACGCAGTATTTT.

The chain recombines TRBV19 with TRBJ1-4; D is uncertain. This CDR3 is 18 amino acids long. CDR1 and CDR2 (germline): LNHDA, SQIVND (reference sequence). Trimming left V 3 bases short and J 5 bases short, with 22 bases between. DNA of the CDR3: TGTGCCAGTAGTATCCCGATCGACCTTCTTCCATCAAATGAAAAACTGTTTTTT. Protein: CASSIPIDLLPSNEKLFF.

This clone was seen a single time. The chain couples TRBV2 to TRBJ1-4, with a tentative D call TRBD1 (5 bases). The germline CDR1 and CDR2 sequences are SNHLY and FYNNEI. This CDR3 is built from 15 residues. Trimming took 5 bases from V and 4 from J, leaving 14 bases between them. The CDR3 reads CASSPGQGVNEKLFF. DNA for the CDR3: TGTGCCAGCAGTCCAGGGCAGGGAGTTAATGAAAAACTGTTTTTT.

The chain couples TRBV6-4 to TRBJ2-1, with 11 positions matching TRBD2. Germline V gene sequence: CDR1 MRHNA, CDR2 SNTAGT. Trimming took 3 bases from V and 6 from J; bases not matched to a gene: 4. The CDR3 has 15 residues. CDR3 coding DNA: TGTGCCAGCAGTGAACTAGCGGGGGCCTTCAATGAGCAGTTCTTC. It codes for CASSELAGAFNEQFF.

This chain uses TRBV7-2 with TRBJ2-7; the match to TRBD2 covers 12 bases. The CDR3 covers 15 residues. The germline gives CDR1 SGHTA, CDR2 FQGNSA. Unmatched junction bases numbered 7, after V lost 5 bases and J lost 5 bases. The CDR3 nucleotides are TGTGCCAGCAGCCAAAGACTAGCGGGAGACCACGAGCAGTACTTC. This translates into CASSQRLAGDHEQYF.

The CDR3 sequence: CASSVAGGGSEQYF. The DNA for the CDR3 is TGTGCCAGCAGTGTAGCAGGGGGCGGGTCCGAGCAGTACTTC. The genes are TRBV6-1 and TRBJ2-7, with 8 bases matching TRBD1. In germline, CDR1 is MNHNS, CDR2 SASEGT. This CDR3 comprises 14 residues. Unmatched junction bases numbered 8, after V lost 4 bases and J lost 6 bases.

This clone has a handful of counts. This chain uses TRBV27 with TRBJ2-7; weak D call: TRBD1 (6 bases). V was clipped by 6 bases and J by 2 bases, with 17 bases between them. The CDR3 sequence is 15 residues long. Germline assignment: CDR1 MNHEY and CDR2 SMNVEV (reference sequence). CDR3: CASRPRGSDPYEQYF. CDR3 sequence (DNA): TGTGCCAGCAGGCCCAGGGGCAGCGATCCCTACGAGCAGTACTTC.

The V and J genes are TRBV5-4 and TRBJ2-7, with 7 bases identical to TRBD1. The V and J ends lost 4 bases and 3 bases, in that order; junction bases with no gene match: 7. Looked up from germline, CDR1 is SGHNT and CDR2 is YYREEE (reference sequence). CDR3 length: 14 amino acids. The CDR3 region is CASSTMGQIYEQYF. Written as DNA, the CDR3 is TGTGCCAGCAGCACCATGGGACAGATCTACGAGCAGTACTTC.

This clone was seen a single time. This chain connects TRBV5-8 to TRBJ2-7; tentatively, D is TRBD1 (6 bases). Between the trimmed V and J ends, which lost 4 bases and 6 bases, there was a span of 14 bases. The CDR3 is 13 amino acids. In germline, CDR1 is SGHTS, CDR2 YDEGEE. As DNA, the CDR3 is TGTGCCAGCAGCCTCGGGACATCTCGCGAGCAGTACTTC. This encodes CASSLGTSREQYF.

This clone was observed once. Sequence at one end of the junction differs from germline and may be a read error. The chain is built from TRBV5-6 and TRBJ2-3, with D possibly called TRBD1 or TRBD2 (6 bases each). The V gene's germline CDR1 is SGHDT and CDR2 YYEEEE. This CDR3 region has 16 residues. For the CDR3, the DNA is TGCGCCAGCAGCCAAGCCCACGCGGGAAGGGGGGATACGCAGTATTTT. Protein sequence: CASSQAHAGRGDTQYF. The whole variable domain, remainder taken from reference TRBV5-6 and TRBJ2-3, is DAGVTQSPTHLIKTRGQQVTLRCSPKSGHDTVSWYQQALGQGPQFIFQYYEEEERQRGNFPDRFSGHQFPNYSSELNVNALLLGDSALYLCASSQAHAGRGDTQYFGPGTRLTVL.

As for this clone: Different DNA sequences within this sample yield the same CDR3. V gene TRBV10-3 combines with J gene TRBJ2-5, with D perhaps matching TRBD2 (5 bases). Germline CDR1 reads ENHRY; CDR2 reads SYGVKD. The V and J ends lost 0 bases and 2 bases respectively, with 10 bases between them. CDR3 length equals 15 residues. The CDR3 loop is CAISESRAVQETQYF. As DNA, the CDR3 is TGTGCCATCAGTGAGTCGCGAGCGGTACAAGAGACCCAGTACTTC.

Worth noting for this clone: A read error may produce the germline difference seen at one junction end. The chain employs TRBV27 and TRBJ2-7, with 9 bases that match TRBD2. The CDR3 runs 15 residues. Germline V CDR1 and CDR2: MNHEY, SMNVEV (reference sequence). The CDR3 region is CAGSFMASGIYEQYF. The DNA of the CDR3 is TGTGCCGGCAGTTTTATGGCTAGCGGGATTTACGAGCAGTACTTC.

The CDR3 reads CASAPAVSGPYEQYF. DNA of the CDR3: TGCGCCAGCGCCCCAGCCGTTAGCGGTCCCTACGAGCAGTACTTC. V and J are TRBV5-1 and TRBJ2-7, with D perhaps matching TRBD2 (6 bases). Trimming pared 7 bases from V and 2 bases from J, leaving 19 bases between. Germline CDR1 and CDR2: SGHRS and YFSETQ. The CDR3 consists of 15 residues.